One sample yielded the 28 T cell receptor beta chains listed below, sequenced in a study of blood T cells in healthy people across ages. For the second PCR, which ran for roughly 6 to 12 cycles, a sample-barcoded 5' primer and a J-beta primer mix were used. TCRdb fed the 5' RACE reads into MiXCR, producing one record per CDR3 protein. The top ten hold 25% to 35% of the sample, which has 700,000 or so distinct CDR3 sequences, around 41% seen once. Sequencing input: blood. The receptors come from a man older than 75 in good health.

This clonotype was observed a handful of times. The chain combines TRBV20-1 with TRBJ2-5; TRBD2 aligns across 9 bases. The V segment lost 2 bases and the J segment 5 bases; nucleotides outside the gene matches: 12. The CDR3 loop spans 16 amino acids. Germline V gene lookup returns CDR1 DFQATT and CDR2 SNEGSKA (reference sequence). The CDR3 DNA reads TGCAGTGCTAGATCCCCTAGCGGGATGGTGGGTGAGACCCAGTACTTC. Residues: CSARSPSGMVGETQYF.

V and J are TRBV7-8 and TRBJ2-1; 10 positions agree with TRBD1. CDR1 and CDR2 (germline): SGHVS, FQNEAQ. The length of the CDR3 is 16 residues. The junction had 14 bases not matched to a gene; V was cut back by 5 bases and J by 10 bases. DNA of the CDR3: TGTGCCAGCAGCGGACAGGGGGGTAGAAGCTCCTACGAGCAGTTCTTC. As protein: CASSGQGGRSSYEQFF.

This clonotype has more than one count but fewer than ten. The chain combines TRBV9 with TRBJ2-1, with TRBD2 matching over 11 bases. Germline V gene lookup returns CDR1 SGDLS and CDR2 YYNGEE. V shed 3 bases, J shed 4 bases, and the junction held 3 bases outside the gene matches. This CDR3 is 15 amino acids long. This CDR3 reads CASSGSGGGYNEQFF. CDR3 DNA sequence: TGTGCCAGCAGCGGTAGCGGGGGGGGGTACAATGAGCAGTTCTTC.

V is TRBV6-2 or TRBV6-3 and J is TRBJ1-5; D is unclear. Germline V gene data show CDR1 as MNHEY and CDR2 as SVGEGT. V lost 7 bases and J lost 0, with 13 bases in between. CDR3 length: 15 residues. CDR3 sequence (DNA): TGTGCCAGCAACCCTGTTTCTCATAGCAATCAGCCCCAGCATTTT. This translates into CASNPVSHSNQPQHF.

In its sample, this clonotype was seen a few times. The chain's CDR3 is CASSLGNPRDTEAFF. Here the CDR3 DNA reads TGTGCCAGCAGCTTGGGGAACCCGAGGGACACTGAAGCTTTCTTT. This chain joins TRBV7-2 and TRBJ1-1; D gene ambiguous. CDR1 SGHTA and CDR2 FQGNSA come from the germline V gene. The CDR3 is 15 amino acids. Trimming took off 3 bases at V and 3 bases at J, with 14 bases between the two ends.

In its sample, this clonotype was seen a few times. The CDR3 spells CASSLGFTSRTVEGQPQHF. CDR3 in DNA: TGTGCCAGCAGCTTAGGTTTCACATCTCGGACAGTCGAAGGTCAGCCCCAGCATTTT. V is TRBV7-3 and J is TRBJ1-5, with D possibly matching TRBD1 (6 bases). This CDR3 spans 19 amino acids. Per the germline V gene, CDR1 is SGHTA and CDR2 is FQGTGA. V was shortened by 2 bases and J by 6 bases, with 26 bases between the two germline ends.

V gene TRBV5-1 combines with J gene TRBJ2-3, with 13 bases matching TRBD2. The trim removed 3 bases at V and 0 bases at J, leaving 16 bases unmatched. The CDR3 totals 21 residues. The V gene's germline CDR1 is SGHRS and CDR2 YFSETQ. The CDR3 region has the DNA TGCGCCAGCAGCTCCTCTAAGACTAGCGGGGGGCGAGTAGCTAGCACAGATACGCAGTATTTT. Translating it yields CASSSSKTSGGRVASTDTQYF.

The chain recombines TRBV7-3 with TRBJ2-2; weak D call: TRBD1 (6 bases). Trimming shortened V by 0 bases and J by 4 bases, and 6 bases separated the two germline ends. This CDR3 has 14 residues. Germline loops: CDR1 SGHTA, CDR2 FQGTGA. The CDR3 sequence: CASSLTDSTGELFF. CDR3 DNA: TGTGCCAGCAGCTTAACGGACAGCACCGGGGAGCTGTTTTTT.

The J gene is TRBJ2-2, the V gene TRBV6-6, with 9 bases fitting TRBD2. This CDR3 contains 15 residues. J lost 3 bases, V lost 6 bases, and 5 bases had no gene match. Germline-derived CDR1 and CDR2 are MNHNY and SVGAGI (reference sequence). The CDR3 here is CASSPSGAHTGELFF. The CDR3 DNA is TGTGCCAGCAGCCCTAGCGGGGCCCACACCGGGGAGCTGTTTTTT.

This clonotype has only one observation. An end of the junction does not agree with germline; a read error may underlie this. In DNA form, the CDR3 reads TGTGTCAGCAGCCCATCCGCCGGGAGACGGACAAACATTCAGTACTTC. It specifies CVSSPSAGRRTNIQYF. The chain employs TRBV7-2 and TRBJ2-4; TRBD2 might be the D (6 bases). Germline CDR1 is SGHTA and CDR2 is FQGNSA. This CDR3 is built from 16 residues.

The chain uses TRBV4-3 and TRBJ2-7; D possibly corresponds to TRBD1 (6 bases). The CDR3 consists of 14 residues. The germline CDR1 and CDR2 sequences are LGHNA and YSLEER. V shed 3 bases and J shed 3 bases, with 12 bases lying between them. The CDR3 nucleotides read TGCGCCAGCAGCCACGGGACAAACAGCTACGAGCAGTACTTC. This gives the protein CASSHGTNSYEQYF.

The V call is TRBV5-1, the J call TRBJ2-1, with 15 bases that match TRBD2. V dropped 4 bases and J dropped 12; count of bases not matched to a gene: 8. The germline gives CDR1 SGHRS, CDR2 YFSETQ. CDR3 length: 15 residues. This CDR3 is CASSPWTSGGASQFF. The CDR3 coding sequence is TGCGCCAGCAGCCCATGGACTAGCGGGGGGGCCTCGCAGTTCTTC.

This clonotype was observed a few times. This sequence joins TRBV20-1 and TRBJ2-5, with 7 bases that match TRBD2. The CDR3 has 16 residues. V trimming: 0 bases; J trimming: 0 bases; junction bases outside the gene matches: 7. CDR1 DFQATT and CDR2 SNEGSKA come from the germline V gene (reference sequence). CDR3 loop: CSARDLRRGNQETQYF. CDR3 bases: TGCAGTGCTAGAGATCTACGGCGGGGGAACCAAGAGACCCAGTACTTC.

The chain carries TRBV10-1 and TRBJ1-6, with no clear D. The CDR3 runs to 13 residues. Between the trimmed V and J ends, which lost 2 bases and 10 bases, there was a span of 9 bases. Germline V lookup: CDR1 WNHNN, CDR2 SYGVQD (reference sequence). In DNA form, the CDR3 reads TGCGCCAGCAGTGAGACTCTTCAGTCACCCCTCCACTTT. Its translation: CASSETLQSPLHF.

To note about this clonotype: This sequence may be a read error, since a much larger clone differs from it by one base. The chain is built from TRBV7-2 and TRBJ2-4; D is possibly TRBD2 (5 bases). The J call may be faulty, since TRBJ2-7 better matches the DNA end. Germline V lookup: CDR1 SGHTA, CDR2 FQGNSA. The CDR3 length is 13 residues. The CDR3: CASSVARYGEQYF. The CDR3 coding sequence is TGTGCCAGCAGCGTAGCGCGGTACGGCGAGCAGTACTTC.

As regards this clonotype: A much more abundant neighbour one base away suggests this may be a read error. The V call is TRBV28, the J call TRBJ2-3, with D possibly being TRBD1 (6 bases). The CDR3 totals 15 residues. Between the trimmed V and J ends, which lost 4 bases and 9 bases, there was a span of 20 bases. Germline CDR1 MDHEN, CDR2 SYDVKM. CDR3 protein: CASSSAQGILPTQYF. DNA for the CDR3: TGTGCCAGCAGTTCGGCACAGGGTATTCTCCCGACGCAGTATTTT.

This rearrangement joins TRBV6-5 to TRBJ2-7; no clear D gene. With 4 bases removed from V and 3 bases from J, the gap between germline ends came to 13 bases. Germline V lookup: CDR1 MNHEY, CDR2 SVGAGI. The CDR3 totals 14 residues. In DNA form, the CDR3 reads TGTGCCAGCAGTTCCTCCCCGGCGGACTACGAGCAGTACTTC. Translating it yields CASSSSPADYEQYF.

The chain combines TRBV7-2 with TRBJ2-3; 8 bases fit TRBD2. The germline gives CDR1 SGHTA, CDR2 FQGNSA. The J segment lost 4 bases and the V segment lost 5 bases, leaving 8 bases of the junction unmatched. CDR3 length equals 15 residues. For the CDR3, the DNA is TGTGCCAGCAGCCCGCGGGGGGACCTTTCAGATACGCAGTATTTT. Its translation is CASSPRGDLSDTQYF.

This chain joins TRBV6-1 and TRBJ1-2; possible D gene TRBD1, 6 bases. The CDR3 is made up of 19 amino acids. The V gene lost 6 bases and the J gene lost 2 bases, with 28 bases spanning the gap. CDR1 and CDR2 (germline): MNHNS, SASEGT. CDR3 DNA: TGTGCCAGCAGAATTAGAGGGGGGCAGGGGCCTATGATCAACTATGGCTACACCTTC. Protein sequence: CASRIRGGQGPMINYGYTF.

This chain joins TRBV12-5 and TRBJ2-3; D unclear. The CDR3 extends over 15 amino acids. V was cut by 5 bases and J by 0 bases, with 12 bases left in between. Germline V CDR1 and CDR2: LGHNT, FRNRAP. CDR3 region: CASGPGAYSTDTQYF. CDR3 nucleotides: TGTGCTAGTGGTCCCGGAGCTTATAGCACAGATACGCAGTATTTT.

The J gene is TRBJ2-2, the V gene TRBV7-9, with TRBD2 as a possible D gene (6 bases). Germline V gene data show CDR1 as SEHNR and CDR2 as FQNEAQ (reference sequence). The V end lost 5 bases, the J end lost 2 bases, and 9 bases lay between the germline ends. The CDR3 totals 14 residues. As DNA, the CDR3 is TGTGCCAGCAGCAAGGGACTCAACACCGGGGAGCTGTTTTTT. This gives the protein CASSKGLNTGELFF.

This clonotype has more than one count but fewer than ten. CDR3 amino acids: CASSLRTSGSHNEQFF. The DNA for the CDR3 is TGTGCCAGCTCACTCAGGACTAGCGGGAGTCATAATGAGCAGTTCTTC. The chain combines TRBV18 with TRBJ2-1, with TRBD2 matching 13 bases. The V and J ends lost 4 bases and 7 bases, in that order; junction bases with no gene match: 7. Germline-derived CDR1 and CDR2 are KGHSH and LQKENI. The CDR3 totals 16 residues.

This clonotype was detected only once. The rearrangement joins TRBV27 to TRBJ2-1; 9 bases map to TRBD1. The J call may be mistaken, given a closer DNA end match to TRBJ2-7. Germline V lookup: CDR1 MNHEY, CDR2 SMNVEV (reference sequence). The CDR3 runs 17 residues. CDR3 sequence: CASSFLQGAGSYNEQYF. CDR3 coding DNA: TGTGCCAGCAGTTTTCTACAGGGGGCAGGCTCCTACAATGAGCAGTACTTC.

Comments on this clonotype: One end of the junction varies from germline; a read error may be responsible. V and J are TRBV5-1 and TRBJ2-7; 10 bases are shared with TRBD1. The end of the DNA aligns better with TRBJ2-4, so the J call may be wrong. The length of the CDR3 is 18 residues. Germline V lookup: CDR1 SGHRS, CDR2 YFSETQ. Here the CDR3 DNA reads TGCGCCCGCAGCTTGGACTTGGTGGGACAGGGGAATCTTCACATTCAGTACTTC. This codes for CARSLDLVGQGNLHIQYF.

This rearrangement joins TRBV7-9 to TRBJ2-5; a weak D match, TRBD2 (7 bases). Germline-derived CDR1 and CDR2 are SEHNR and FQNEAQ (reference sequence). The CDR3 length is 14 residues. The ends were cut back, 5 bases at V and 0 bases at J, with 10 bases in the middle. DNA for the CDR3: TGTGCCAGCAGCCGGGGGGCGGACCAAGAGACCCAGTACTTC. This sequence encodes CASSRGADQETQYF.

This chain uses TRBV7-8 with TRBJ2-5; TRBD2 matches 9 bases. V dropped 1 base and J dropped 2; count of bases not matched to a gene: 8. Germline CDR1 SGHVS, CDR2 FQNEAQ. The CDR3 runs to 17 residues. The CDR3 loop reads CASSLGGLAGSQETQYF. CDR3 DNA sequence: TGTGCCAGCAGCTTAGGTGGCCTAGCGGGAAGTCAAGAGACCCAGTACTTC.

The chain uses TRBV6-5 and TRBJ2-1, with 13 bases identical to TRBD2. Germline-derived CDR1 and CDR2 are MNHEY and SVGAGI. The J segment lost 7 bases and the V segment lost 1 base, leaving 4 bases of the junction unmatched. This CDR3 is 16 amino acids long. The CDR3 DNA reads TGTGCCAGCAGTTACTTAACTAGCGGGGGGGGAAATGAGCAGTTCTTC. Translated: CASSYLTSGGGNEQFF.

In this sample, this clonotype turned up many times. The J gene is TRBJ2-5, the V gene TRBV20-1; D might be TRBD2 (6 bases). Trimming left V 5 bases short and J 4 bases short, with 20 bases between. Germline V gene sequence: CDR1 DFQATT, CDR2 SNEGSKA (reference sequence). This CDR3 is built from 15 residues. The CDR3 loop is CSAGALANSGETQYF. The CDR3, as DNA: TGCAGTGCTGGAGCGCTAGCGAATAGCGGAGAGACCCAGTACTTC.